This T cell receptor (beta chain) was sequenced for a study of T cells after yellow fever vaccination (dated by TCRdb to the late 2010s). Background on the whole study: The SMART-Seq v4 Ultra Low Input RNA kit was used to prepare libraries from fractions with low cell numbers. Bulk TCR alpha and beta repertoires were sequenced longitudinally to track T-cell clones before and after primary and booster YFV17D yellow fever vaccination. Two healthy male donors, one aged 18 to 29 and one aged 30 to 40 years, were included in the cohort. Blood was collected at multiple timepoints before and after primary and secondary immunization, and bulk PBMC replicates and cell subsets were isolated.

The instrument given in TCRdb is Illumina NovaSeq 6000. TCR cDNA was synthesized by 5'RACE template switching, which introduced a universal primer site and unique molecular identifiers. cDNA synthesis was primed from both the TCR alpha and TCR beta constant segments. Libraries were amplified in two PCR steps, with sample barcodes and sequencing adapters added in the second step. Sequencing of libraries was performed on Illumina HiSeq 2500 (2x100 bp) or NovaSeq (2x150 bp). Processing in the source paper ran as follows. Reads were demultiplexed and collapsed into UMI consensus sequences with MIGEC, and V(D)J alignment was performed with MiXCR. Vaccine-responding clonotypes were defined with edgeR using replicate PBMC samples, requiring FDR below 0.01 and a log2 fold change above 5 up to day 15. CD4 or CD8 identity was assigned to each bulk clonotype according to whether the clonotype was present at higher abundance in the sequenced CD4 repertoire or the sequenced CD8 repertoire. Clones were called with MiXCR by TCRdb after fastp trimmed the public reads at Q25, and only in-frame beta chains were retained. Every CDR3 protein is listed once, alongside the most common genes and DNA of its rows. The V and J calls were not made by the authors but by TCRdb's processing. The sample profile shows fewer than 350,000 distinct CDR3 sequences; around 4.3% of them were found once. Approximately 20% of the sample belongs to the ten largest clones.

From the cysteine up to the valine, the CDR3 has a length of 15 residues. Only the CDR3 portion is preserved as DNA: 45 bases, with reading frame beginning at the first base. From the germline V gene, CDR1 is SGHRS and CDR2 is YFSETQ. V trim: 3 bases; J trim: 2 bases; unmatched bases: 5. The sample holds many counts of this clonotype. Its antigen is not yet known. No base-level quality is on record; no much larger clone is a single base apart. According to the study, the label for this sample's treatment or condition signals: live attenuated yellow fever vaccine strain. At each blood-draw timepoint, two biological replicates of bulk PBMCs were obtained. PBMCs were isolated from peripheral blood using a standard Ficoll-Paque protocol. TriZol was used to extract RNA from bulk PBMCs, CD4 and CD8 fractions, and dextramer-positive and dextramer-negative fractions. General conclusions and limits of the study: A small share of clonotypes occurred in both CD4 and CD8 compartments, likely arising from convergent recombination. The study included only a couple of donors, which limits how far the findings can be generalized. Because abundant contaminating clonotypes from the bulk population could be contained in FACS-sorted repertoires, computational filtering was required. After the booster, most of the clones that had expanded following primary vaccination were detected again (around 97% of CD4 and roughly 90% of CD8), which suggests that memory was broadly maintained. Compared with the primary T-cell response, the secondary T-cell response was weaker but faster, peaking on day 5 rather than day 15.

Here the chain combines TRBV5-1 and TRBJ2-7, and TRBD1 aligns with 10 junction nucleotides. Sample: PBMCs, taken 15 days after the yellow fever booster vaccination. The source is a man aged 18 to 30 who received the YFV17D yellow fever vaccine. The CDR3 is CASSYDRGLTYEQYV. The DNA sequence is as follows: TGCGCCAGCAGCTACGACAGGGGGCTAACCTACGAGCAGTACGTC.